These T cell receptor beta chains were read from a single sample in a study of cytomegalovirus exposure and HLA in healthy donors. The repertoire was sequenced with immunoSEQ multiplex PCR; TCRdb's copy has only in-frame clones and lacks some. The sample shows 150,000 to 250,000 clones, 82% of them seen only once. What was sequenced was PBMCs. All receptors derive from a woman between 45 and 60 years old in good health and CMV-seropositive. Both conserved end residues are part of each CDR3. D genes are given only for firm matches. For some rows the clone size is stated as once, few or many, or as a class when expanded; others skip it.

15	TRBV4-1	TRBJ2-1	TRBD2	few	CASSHGLAGGYEQFF	TGCGCCAGCAGCCACGGACTAGCGGGAGGCTATGAGCAGTTCTTC
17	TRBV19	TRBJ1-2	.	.	CASSIGYSYPQGYGYTF	TGTGCCAGTAGTATAGGTTACTCCTACCCGCAGGGCTATGGCTACACCTTC
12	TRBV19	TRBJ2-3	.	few	CASQAPPDTQYF	TGTGCCAGCCAAGCCCCCCCAGATACGCAGTATTTT
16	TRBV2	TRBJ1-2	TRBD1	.	CASILKPGQGNGGYTF	TGTGCCAGCATCCTTAAACCGGGACAGGGGAATGGTGGCTACACCTTC
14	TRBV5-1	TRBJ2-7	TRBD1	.	CASSRGTDSYEQYF	TGCGCCAGCAGCCGAGGGACAGATTCCTACGAGCAGTACTTC
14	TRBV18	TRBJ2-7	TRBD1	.	CASSSQGDSYEQYF	TGTGCCAGCTCATCACAGGGGGACAGCTACGAGCAGTACTTC
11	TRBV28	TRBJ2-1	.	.	CASSLSGEQFF	TGTGCCAGCAGTTTATCCGGTGAGCAGTTCTTC
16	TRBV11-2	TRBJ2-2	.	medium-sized	CASSLVRGWGTGELFF	TGTGCCAGCAGCTTAGTTAGAGGGTGGGGCACCGGGGAGCTGTTTTTT
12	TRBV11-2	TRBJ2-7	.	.	CASSFSTDEQYF	TGTGCCAGCAGCTTTTCTACGGACGAGCAGTACTTC
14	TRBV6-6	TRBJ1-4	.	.	CASSYGQDGEKLFF	TGTGCCAGCAGTTATGGGCAGGATGGTGAAAAACTGTTTTTT
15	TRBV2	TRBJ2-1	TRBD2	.	CASTPVAGVLNEQFF	TGTGCCAGCACTCCCGTAGCGGGAGTGCTCAATGAGCAGTTCTTC
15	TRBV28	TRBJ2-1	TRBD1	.	CASPPGQGAFTEQFF	TGTGCCAGTCCACCGGGACAGGGGGCGTTTACTGAGCAGTTCTTC
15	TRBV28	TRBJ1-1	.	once	CASSLRGGADTEAFF	TGTGCCAGCAGTTTGCGGGGGGGCGCGGACACTGAAGCTTTCTTT
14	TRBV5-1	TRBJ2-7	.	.	CASSPTVSSYEQYF	TGCGCCAGCAGCCCGACAGTTAGCTCCTACGAGCAGTACTTC
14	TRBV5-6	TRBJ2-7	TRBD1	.	CASSIRDRGYEQYF	TGTGCCAGCAGCATCCGGGACAGGGGGTACGAGCAGTACTTC
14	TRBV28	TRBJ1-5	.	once	CASSTTGNNQPQHF	TGTGCCAGCAGTACTACAGGGAACAATCAGCCCCAGCATTTT
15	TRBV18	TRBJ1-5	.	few	CASSPTANSNQPQHF	TGTGCCAGCTCACCGACAGCTAATAGCAATCAGCCCCAGCATTTT
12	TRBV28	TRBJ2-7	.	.	CASSFLTGTQYF	TGTGCCAGCAGTTTCCTCACCGGGACACAGTACTTC
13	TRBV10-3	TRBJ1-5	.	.	CAISQESNQPQHF	TGTGCCATCTCACAGGAAAGCAATCAGCCCCAGCATTTT
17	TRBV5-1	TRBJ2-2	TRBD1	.	CASSLTPTGQNTGELFF	TGCGCCAGCAGCTTGACCCCGACAGGGCAGAACACCGGGGAGCTGTTTTTT
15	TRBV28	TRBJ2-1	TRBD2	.	CASSPSGRSYNEQFF	TGTGCCAGCAGTCCCAGCGGGAGGTCCTACAATGAGCAGTTCTTC
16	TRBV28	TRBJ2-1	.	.	CASSRGSPSSYNEQFF	TGTGCCAGCAGTCGGGGATCTCCGAGCTCCTACAATGAGCAGTTCTTC
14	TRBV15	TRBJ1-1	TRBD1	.	CATSRDRGPTEAFF	TGTGCCACCAGCAGGGACAGGGGGCCGACTGAAGCTTTCTTT